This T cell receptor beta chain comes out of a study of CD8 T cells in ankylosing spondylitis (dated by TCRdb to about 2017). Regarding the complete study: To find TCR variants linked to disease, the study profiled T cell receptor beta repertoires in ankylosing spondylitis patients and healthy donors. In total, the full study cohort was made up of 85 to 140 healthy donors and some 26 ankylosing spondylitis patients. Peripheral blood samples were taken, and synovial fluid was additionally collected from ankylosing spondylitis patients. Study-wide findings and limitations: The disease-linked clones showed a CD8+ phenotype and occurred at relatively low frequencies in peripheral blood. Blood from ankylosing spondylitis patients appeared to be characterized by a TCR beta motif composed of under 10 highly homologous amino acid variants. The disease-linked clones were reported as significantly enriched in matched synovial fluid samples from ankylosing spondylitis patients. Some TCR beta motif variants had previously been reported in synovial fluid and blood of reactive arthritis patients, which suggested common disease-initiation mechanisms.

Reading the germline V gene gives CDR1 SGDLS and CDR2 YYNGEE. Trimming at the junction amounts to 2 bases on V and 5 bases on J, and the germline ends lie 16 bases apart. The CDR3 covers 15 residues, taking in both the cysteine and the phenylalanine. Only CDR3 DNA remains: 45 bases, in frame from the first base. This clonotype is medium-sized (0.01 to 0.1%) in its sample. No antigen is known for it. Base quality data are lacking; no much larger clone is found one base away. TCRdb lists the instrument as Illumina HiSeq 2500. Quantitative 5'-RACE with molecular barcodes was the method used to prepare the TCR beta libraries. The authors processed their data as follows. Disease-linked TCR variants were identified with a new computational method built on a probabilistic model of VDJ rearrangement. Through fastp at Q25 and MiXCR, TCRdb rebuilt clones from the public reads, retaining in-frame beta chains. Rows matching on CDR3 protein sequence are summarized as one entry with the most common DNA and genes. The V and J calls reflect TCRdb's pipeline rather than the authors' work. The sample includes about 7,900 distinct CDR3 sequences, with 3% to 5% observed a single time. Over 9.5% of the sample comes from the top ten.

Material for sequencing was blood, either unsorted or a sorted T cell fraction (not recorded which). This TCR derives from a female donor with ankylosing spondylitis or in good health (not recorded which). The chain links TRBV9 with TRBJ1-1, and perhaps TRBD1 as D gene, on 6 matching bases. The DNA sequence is TGTGCCAGCAGCGTGAGCGGGACAAAGGGGACTGAAGCTTTCTTT. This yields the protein CASSVSGTKGTEAFF.